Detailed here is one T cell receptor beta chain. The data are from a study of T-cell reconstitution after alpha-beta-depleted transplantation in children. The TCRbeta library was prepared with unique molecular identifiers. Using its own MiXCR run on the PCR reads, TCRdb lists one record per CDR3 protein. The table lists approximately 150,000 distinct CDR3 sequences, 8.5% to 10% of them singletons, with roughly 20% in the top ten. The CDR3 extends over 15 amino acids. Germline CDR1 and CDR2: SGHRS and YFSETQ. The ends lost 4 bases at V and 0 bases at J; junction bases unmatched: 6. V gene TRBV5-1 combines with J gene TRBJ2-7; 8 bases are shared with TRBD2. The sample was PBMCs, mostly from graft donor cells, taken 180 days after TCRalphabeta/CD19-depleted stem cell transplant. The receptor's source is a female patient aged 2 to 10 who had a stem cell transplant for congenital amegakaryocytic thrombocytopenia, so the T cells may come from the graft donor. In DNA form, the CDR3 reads TGCGCCAGCAGCCTGCGGGAGGAGAGCTCCTACGAGCAGTACTTC. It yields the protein CASSLREESSYEQYF.